This TCR beta chain appears in the sequencing data of a study of blood T cells in healthy people across ages. Study observations and caveats: A roughly linear age-dependent decrease characterized TCR beta diversity per million T cells.

This CDR3 is built from 13 residues. V dropped 6 bases and J dropped 5 bases, with 13 bases sitting between them. CDR1 and CDR2 (germline): SEHNR, FQNEAQ (reference sequence). With regard to this clonotype: Its antigen is as yet unknown.

Alongside a J-beta primer mix, a sample-barcoded 5' primer served in a second PCR lasting roughly 6 to 11 cycles. TCRdb ran MiXCR on the 5' RACE reads and lists one entry per CDR3 protein. The sample lists 650,000 to 1,000,000 distinct CDR3 sequences, under 40% seen once, with around 13% in the top ten. The specimen was blood. This chain uses TRBV7-9 with TRBJ2-5, with D perhaps matching TRBD2 (5 bases). The receptor's source is a young man in good health. The CDR3 nucleotides read TGTGCCAGCAGGCCAACTAGTAGGGAGACCCAGTACTTC. As protein: CASRPTSRETQYF.